Listed below are T cell receptor beta chains from one sample, sequenced in a study of human T cells and chemical hapten exposure. One entry per CDR3 protein, called by TCRdb with MiXCR from the RACE reads. The table has more than 80,000 distinct CDR3 sequences, 10% to 12% seen once. The input for sequencing was whole blood, taken in connection with sensitization to the hapten diphenylcyclopropenone (DPC). These receptors originate from a woman aged 60 to 75 with alopecia areata. Some clones in this sample may be carry-over from other donors' samples. CDR3s include the opening cysteine and the closing phenylalanine or tryptophan. The order of the fields is V gene, clone size, J gene, D gene, CDR3 protein, CDR3 DNA. A D gene is named only where the DNA matches it firmly. Clone size is given for some rows only: seen once, a few or many times, or a class if the clone is expanded.

TRBV11-2	few	TRBJ2-3	NA	CASSRGNAGADTQYF	TGTGCCAGCAGCCGAGGGAATGCGGGGGCGGATACGCAGTATTTT
TRBV29-1	many	TRBJ1-2	TRBD1	CSVTRDRQTYGYTF	TGCAGCGTGACCCGGGACAGGCAGACCTATGGCTACACCTTC
TRBV20-1	NA	TRBJ1-1	NA	CSALGSGQGNTEAFF	TGCAGTGCTTTGGGGTCAGGGCAGGGGAACACTGAAGCTTTCTTT
TRBV2	few	TRBJ2-1	TRBD2	CASSAMTSGSPNEQFF	TGTGCCAGCAGTGCAATGACTAGCGGGTCACCCAATGAGCAGTTCTTC
TRBV29-1	many	TRBJ1-4	TRBD1	CSVEARTGRNEKLFF	TGCAGCGTTGAAGCCCGGACAGGGAGAAATGAAAAACTGTTTTTT
TRBV29-1	NA	TRBJ2-6	TRBD1	CSVGDSPGANVLTF	TGCAGCGTTGGGGACAGCCCTGGGGCCAACGTCCTGACTTTC
TRBV29-1	NA	TRBJ2-5	NA	CSVVGKETQYF	TGCAGCGTTGTGGGGAAAGAGACCCAGTACTTC
TRBV7-2	NA	TRBJ1-6	NA	CASSLGRLNSPLHF	TGTGCCAGCAGCTTAGGGAGATTAAATTCACCCCTCCACTTT
TRBV19	few	TRBJ1-1	TRBD1	CASIPGGGSIGTEAFF	TGTGCCAGTATCCCAGGGGGGGGCTCAATAGGCACTGAAGCTTTCTTT
TRBV2	many	TRBJ1-2	NA	CASSEWSGTNYGYTF	TGTGCCAGCAGTGAATGGAGTGGTACTAACTATGGCTACACCTTC
TRBV7-2	many	TRBJ2-1	NA	CASSRDYRVSYNEQFF	TGTGCCAGCAGCCGAGATTACAGGGTCTCCTACAATGAGCAGTTCTTC
TRBV7-2	many	TRBJ2-7	NA	CASSLDRATYEQYF	TGTGCCAGCAGCTTGGATAGGGCCACCTACGAGCAGTACTTC
TRBV9	many	TRBJ2-7	NA	CASSVEARSYEQYF	TGTGCCAGCAGCGTAGAGGCCCGGTCCTACGAGCAGTACTTC
TRBV6-5	few	TRBJ1-6	TRBD1	CASSRDSPNSPLHF	TGTGCCAGCAGCCGGGACAGCCCTAATTCACCCCTCCACTTT
TRBV12-3/TRBV12-4	NA	TRBJ2-3	TRBD2	CASSDGTSGATSTDTQYF	TGTGCCAGCAGTGACGGGACTAGCGGGGCTACTAGCACAGATACGCAGTATTTT
TRBV5-1	NA	TRBJ2-1	NA	CASFFGGDHYEQFF	TGCGCCAGCTTCTTCGGAGGGGATCATTATGAGCAGTTCTTC
TRBV11-2	few	TRBJ2-3	NA	CASSRYPATSWDGTDTQYF	TGTGCCAGCAGCCGATATCCTGCTACAAGTTGGGACGGCACAGATACGCAGTATTTT
TRBV20-1	few	TRBJ1-5	TRBD1	CSARAPTGGGGNQPQHF	TGCAGTGCTAGAGCCCCGACAGGGGGCGGGGGCAATCAGCCCCAGCATTTT
TRBV5-4	NA	TRBJ1-1	TRBD1	CASSLPGQGYLTEAFF	TGTGCCAGCAGCCTACCGGGACAGGGGTACTTGACTGAAGCTTTCTTT
TRBV20-1	NA	TRBJ2-7	TRBD1	CSASPGQGLLLEQYF	TGCAGTGCTAGTCCTGGACAGGGACTTCTCTTGGAGCAGTACTTC
TRBV29-1	NA	TRBJ2-5	NA	CSVGSVSGETQYF	TGCAGCGTTGGGTCGGTGTCGGGAGAGACCCAGTACTTC
TRBV15	many	TRBJ2-7	NA	CATSAYYEQYF	TGTGCCACCAGCGCTTACTACGAGCAGTACTTC
TRBV18	many	TRBJ2-2	NA	CASSPIQGLTKNTGELFF	TGTGCCAGCTCACCAATTCAGGGGTTGACTAAGAACACCGGGGAGCTGTTTTTT
TRBV29-1	NA	TRBJ2-5	NA	CSVEKDYRETQYF	TGCAGCGTTGAAAAGGACTACCGGGAGACCCAGTACTTC
TRBV6-5	few	TRBJ1-2	TRBD1	CASTPGRGRFDGYTF	TGTGCCAGCACCCCGGGTAGGGGGCGTTTCGATGGCTACACCTTC